This record looks at one T cell receptor (beta chain) sequence and its context. The sample is drawn from a study of T cell responses to AZD1222 COVID-19 vaccine. The table came from immunoSEQ multiplex PCR; TCRdb's copy has only in-frame clones and leaves some out. The table has some 140,000 clones, approximately 90% seen once; the top ten hold 4.5% to 6.5%. CDR1 SGHTA and CDR2 FQGNSA come from the germline V gene. This CDR3 has 13 residues. The V gene lost 5 bases and the J gene lost 0 bases, with 5 bases spanning the gap. The chain employs TRBV7-2 and TRBJ1-5; D ambiguous. The clonotype was recovered from an adult in good health. The material was peripheral blood, obtained on day 0 of AZD1222 vaccination. CDR3 loop: CASSLLSNQPQHF. The CDR3 DNA reads TGTGCCAGCAGCCTTCTTAGCAATCAGCCCCAGCATTTT. The entire variable domain, with the rest obtained from reference TRBV7-2 and TRBJ1-5, is as follows: GAGVSQSPSNKVTEKGKDVELRCDPISGHTALYWYRQSLGQGLEFLIYFQGNSAPDKSGLPSDRFSAERTGGSVSTLTIQRTQQEDSAVYLCASSLLSNQPQHFGDGTRLSIL.